These 28 T cell receptor beta chains were all obtained from the same sample, sequenced in a study. Cells sorted as Tregs were CD4+, CD25+ and CD127-/low. TCRdb analysed the 5' RACE reads with MiXCR anew, one entry per CDR3 protein. The repertoire holds about 55,000 distinct CDR3 sequences, with 20% to 25% as singletons. The specimen was tumor-infiltrating Tregs sorted from the breast tumor. All receptors come from a female donor with breast cancer.

The rearrangement links TRBV15 to TRBJ1-1; TRBD1 aligns across 12 bases. The V and J ends lost 2 bases and 3 bases, in that order; junction bases with no gene match: 13. This CDR3 contains 19 residues. Germline loops: CDR1 LNHNV, CDR2 YYDKDF (reference sequence). The CDR3 sequence is CATSRPRPGQGARDTEAFF. CDR3 nucleotide sequence: TGTGCCACCAGCAGACCCCGACCGGGACAGGGGGCTCGGGACACTGAAGCTTTCTTT.

About this clonotype itself: The junction does not match germline at one end; this may be a read error. This sequence joins TRBV7-9 and TRBJ1-2; D call uncertain. CDR3 length: 13 amino acids. CDR1 is SEHNR and CDR2 is FQNEAQ in the germline V gene (reference sequence). The chain's CDR3 is CAGSLGTDYGYTF. As DNA, the CDR3 is TGTGCCGGCAGCTTAGGCACCGACTATGGCTACACCTTC.

This chain links TRBV6-1 with TRBJ2-3; no clear D gene. From germline, CDR1 is MNHNS and CDR2 SASEGT. V was trimmed by 5 bases and J by 2 bases, leaving 14 bases between them. This CDR3 has 15 residues. CDR3: CASSLSYPDTDTQYF. The CDR3 coding sequence is TGTGCCAGCAGTCTTTCTTATCCAGACACAGATACGCAGTATTTT.

A remark on this clonotype: A much larger clone differs by one base, so this may be a read error. This chain joins TRBV11-2 and TRBJ1-6; D is perhaps TRBD1 (5 bases). Germline assignment: CDR1 SGHAT and CDR2 FQNNGV. The CDR3 runs to 13 residues. The CDR3 sequence is CASSLVGDSLLHF. CDR3 bases: TGTGCCAGCAGCTTAGTGGGGGACTCACTCCTCCACTTT.

This clonotype was found many times. This sequence joins TRBV7-9 and TRBJ2-2, with 10 positions matching TRBD2. Germline V gene data show CDR1 as SEHNR and CDR2 as FQNEAQ (reference sequence). The CDR3 consists of 17 residues. The V gene end was trimmed by 5 bases and the J gene end by 6 bases; junction bases not matched to a gene: 12. CDR3 nucleotide sequence: TGTGCCAGCAGCCTCCTGAGCGGGGGGGCGTTTTCCGGGGAGCTGTTTTTT. It codes for CASSLLSGGAFSGELFF.

This clonotype was found a few times. This chain uses TRBV5-6 with TRBJ1-1; D unclear. The CDR3 spans 13 residues. Trimming shortened V by 1 base and J by 7 bases, and 11 bases separated the two germline ends. Germline V gene lookup returns CDR1 SGHDT and CDR2 YYEEEE. The CDR3 sequence is CASSLSLIDEAFF. The DNA of the CDR3 is TGTGCCAGCAGCTTGTCCCTGATTGATGAAGCTTTCTTT.

The chain couples TRBV5-1 to TRBJ2-3; no firm D call. The germline gives CDR1 SGHRS, CDR2 YFSETQ. The CDR3 totals 13 residues. V lost 2 bases, J lost 2 bases, and 6 bases lay in between. The CDR3 DNA reads as TGCGCCAGCAGCTTAGAATCCACAGATACGCAGTATTTT. Residues: CASSLESTDTQYF.

In its sample, this clonotype was seen many times. The chain is built from TRBV29-1 and TRBJ1-2, with D perhaps TRBD1 (5 bases). CDR3 size: 12 residues. Trimming shortened V by 3 bases and J by 7 bases, and 12 bases separated the two germline ends. CDR1 is SQVTM, CDR2 ANQGSEA, per germline. In DNA, the CDR3 is TGCAGCGTTGACACGGGGCGCGGTGGCTACACCTTC. It is translated as CSVDTGRGGYTF.

This clonotype has at least ten counts. This chain connects TRBV20-1 to TRBJ2-7, with 8 nucleotides matching TRBD2. The CDR3 runs to 14 residues. The J segment lost 2 bases and the V segment lost 5 bases, leaving 8 bases of the junction unmatched. CDR1 DFQATT and CDR2 SNEGSKA come from the germline V gene (reference sequence). The CDR3 region has the DNA TGCAGTGCTCGGCAGCGGGGGTCCCCCTACGAGCAGTACTTC. Its translation: CSARQRGSPYEQYF.

This clonotype occurred once. This could be a read error, since a much larger clone is one nucleotide away. CDR3 bases: TGTGCCAGCAGCTCCAACCGAGACGCAGCTTGCTTT. This encodes CASSSNRDAACF. The V call is TRBV7-2, the J call TRBJ1-1; D not resolved. The germline gives CDR1 SGHTA, CDR2 FQGNSA. CDR3 length equals 12 residues.

In its sample, this clonotype was seen many times. The chain joins TRBV7-2 to TRBJ1-2; 9 bases line up with TRBD1. The junction had 10 bases not matched to a gene; V was cut back by 5 bases and J by 6 bases. The CDR3 length is 15 residues. Germline-derived CDR1 and CDR2 are SGHTA and FQGNSA. CDR3 DNA: TGTGCCAGCAGCCCTTACTACCGGGACAGGGATGGCTACACCTTC. Amino acids: CASSPYYRDRDGYTF.

Turning to this clonotype: One junction end does not reproduce the germline sequence, and a read error may be involved. The J gene is TRBJ1-1, the V gene TRBV7-2; 7 nucleotides match TRBD1. Looked up from germline, CDR1 is SGHTA and CDR2 is FQGNSA. This CDR3 region has 14 residues. The CDR3 nucleotides are TGTGCCAGCAGCCAACTACAGGGGCGGACTGAAGCCTGCTTT. Its protein is CASSQLQGRTEACF.

The rearrangement joins TRBV5-1 to TRBJ2-5, with 8 bases that match TRBD1. Germline V lookup: CDR1 SGHRS, CDR2 YFSETQ. The CDR3 contains 15 residues. The ends lost 2 bases at V and 1 base at J; junction bases unmatched: 4. CDR3 protein: CASSFQGARQETQYF. The CDR3 region has the DNA TGCGCCAGCAGCTTCCAGGGGGCCCGCCAAGAGACCCAGTACTTC.

The gene calls are TRBV7-2 and TRBJ1-1, with 9 positions matching TRBD1. V was clipped by 4 bases and J by 5 bases; unmatched bases: 11. The CDR3 extends over 16 amino acids. Germline V CDR1 and CDR2: SGHTA, FQGNSA. CDR3: CASSYTPTTGGTEAFF. CDR3 sequence (DNA): TGTGCCAGCAGCTACACCCCAACGACAGGGGGTACTGAAGCTTTCTTT. Supplemented by reference TRBV7-2 and TRBJ1-1, the full variable domain reads GAGVSQSPSNKVTEKGKDVELRCDPISGHTALYWYRQSLGQGLEFLIYFQGNSAPDKSGLPSDRFSAERTGGSVSTLTIQRTQQEDSAVYLCASSYTPTTGGTEAFFGQGTRLTVV.

This clonotype was observed a few times. The CDR3 region is CASSLVTGYGYTF. The CDR3 bases are TGCGCCAGCAGCTTGGTGACAGGCTATGGCTACACCTTC. This rearrangement joins TRBV5-1 to TRBJ1-2; possible D gene TRBD1, 6 bases. V was trimmed by 0 bases and J by 4 bases, leaving 7 bases between them. The germline CDR1 and CDR2 sequences are SGHRS and YFSETQ. There are 13 residues in the CDR3.

This clonotype is classed as medium-sized. The chain joins TRBV29-1 to TRBJ1-6, with TRBD1 matching 7 bases. Germline values: CDR1 SQVTM, CDR2 ANQGSEA. The CDR3 has 13 residues. V shed 6 bases, J shed 4 bases, and the junction held 3 bases outside the gene matches. The CDR3 DNA follows: TGCAGCGTGAGGACAGGTTATAATTCACCCCTCCACTTT. Encoded protein: CSVRTGYNSPLHF.

A few counts support this clonotype. CDR3 DNA: TGTGCCAGCAGGCAACAGGGGATCTATGGCTACACCTTC. This translates into CASRQQGIYGYTF. This sequence joins TRBV6-6 and TRBJ1-2; 7 nucleotides align to TRBD1. The germline gives CDR1 MNHNY, CDR2 SVGAGI (reference sequence). This CDR3 has 13 amino acids. Trimming at V came to 6 bases and at J to 4 bases, leaving 5 bases not matched to a gene.

This clonotype has a handful of counts. This chain joins TRBV5-1 and TRBJ2-2; 7 nucleotides line up with TRBD1. V shed 4 bases, J shed 4 bases, and the junction held 4 bases outside the gene matches. The CDR3 is 14 residues long. Germline V gene sequence: CDR1 SGHRS, CDR2 YFSETQ. The CDR3 protein is CASSKGQSTGELFF. As DNA, the CDR3 is TGCGCCAGCAGCAAGGGACAGTCCACCGGGGAGCTGTTTTTT.

The chain combines TRBV4-2 with TRBJ2-1, with TRBD2 matching over 11 bases. Germline values: CDR1 LGHNA, CDR2 YNFKEQ. The CDR3 contains 15 residues. The trim removed 4 bases at V and 9 bases at J, leaving 8 bases unmatched. In DNA, the CDR3 is TGTGCCAGCAGCCTGACTAGCGGGGACGTCACTGAGCAGTTCTTC. Translation: CASSLTSGDVTEQFF.

This clonotype was detected only a few times. The junction and the germline gene differ at one end; a read error may be behind it. The CDR3 here is CVSSSSRGGTDTQYF. DNA for the CDR3: TGCGTCAGCAGCTCGAGCCGGGGAGGCACAGATACGCAGTATTTT. This chain uses TRBV5-1 with TRBJ2-3; D perhaps matches TRBD2 (5 bases). The CDR3 has 15 residues. CDR1 is SGHRS and CDR2 is YFSETQ in the germline V gene.

On this clonotype itself: In this CDR3 the conserved last residue, phenylalanine or tryptophan, is missing, so a read error is likely. V and J are TRBV4-1 and TRBJ1-2, with D perhaps matching TRBD1 (6 bases). The CDR3 totals 14 residues. Trimming left V 0 bases short and J 8 bases short, with 13 bases between. CDR1 MGHRA and CDR2 YSYEKL come from the germline V gene. The CDR3 here is CASSQDLGGAGYTY. The CDR3 nucleotides read TGCGCCAGCAGCCAAGATCTGGGGGGGGCAGGCTACACCTAC.

The rearrangement uses TRBV9 and TRBJ2-4, with a tentative D call TRBD2 (5 bases). Germline CDR1 and CDR2: SGDLS and YYNGEE. The V and J ends lost 4 bases and 7 bases respectively, with 18 bases between them. CDR3 length equals 15 residues. CDR3 in amino acids: CASSPEWAGRNIQYF. The CDR3 nucleotides read TGTGCCAGCAGCCCCGAATGGGCGGGCCGGAACATTCAGTACTTC.

The chain combines TRBV29-1 with TRBJ1-2; D is unresolved. CDR3 size: 12 residues. V was trimmed by 6 bases and J by 12 bases, leaving 20 bases between them. CDR1 is SQVTM and CDR2 is ANQGSEA in the germline V gene. The CDR3 DNA is TGCAGCGTGGAGAAGGAAGGAGTTGTTCACACCTTC. Amino acid sequence: CSVEKEGVVHTF. Combining the CDR3 with reference TRBV29-1 and TRBJ1-2 gives the whole variable domain SAVISQKPSRDICQRGTSLTIQCQVDSQVTMMFWYRQQPGQSLTLIATANQGSEATYESGFVIDKFPISRPNLTFSTLTVSNMSPEDSSIYLCSVEKEGVVHTFGSGTRLTVV.

This clonotype was counted many times. The chain couples TRBV7-7 to TRBJ2-5, with D maybe TRBD2 (6 bases). The germline V and J ends were trimmed by 3 bases and 5 bases, with 10 bases remaining between them. The CDR3 is made up of 13 amino acids. Per germline, CDR1 SSHAT and CDR2 FNYEAQ (reference sequence). CDR3 bases: TGTGCCAGCAGCTTCGGGAGCGGGGAGACCCAGTACTTC. It translates to CASSFGSGETQYF.

The chain links TRBV6-1 to TRBJ1-3, with no clear D. Trimming stripped 9 bases from V and 4 bases from J, with 16 bases between. Germline V gene sequence: CDR1 MNHNS, CDR2 SASEGT. This CDR3 comprises 14 residues. CDR3 DNA: TGTGCCAGTAGTCCGGGCAACTGGGGAAACACCATATATTTT. Translation gives CASSPGNWGNTIYF.

Only a few counts were recorded for this clonotype. V and J are TRBV7-2 and TRBJ1-3; no clear D. This CDR3 spans 16 amino acids. Per germline, CDR1 SGHTA and CDR2 FQGNSA. V was trimmed by 1 base and J by 0 bases, leaving 10 bases between them. The CDR3 nucleotides are TGTGCCAGCAGCTTAGGGTCTGGGCACTCTGGAAACACCATATATTTT. Residues: CASSLGSGHSGNTIYF.

This clonotype was observed many times. The chain links TRBV20-1 to TRBJ1-2; TRBD1 matches 9 bases. The CDR3 extends over 15 amino acids. Germline V lookup: CDR1 DFQATT, CDR2 SNEGSKA (reference sequence). J was trimmed by 7 bases and V by 0 bases; bases with no gene match: 9. CDR3 sequence: CSARDLGTGPFGYTF. In DNA form, the CDR3 reads TGCAGTGCTAGAGATCTTGGGACAGGGCCCTTTGGCTACACCTTC.

This clonotype came up a few times. A much larger clonotype is one base distant, so this may be a read error. This chain uses TRBV5-1 with TRBJ2-7; unclear D gene. The germline V gene has CDR1 SGHRS and CDR2 YFSETQ. Trimming left V 6 bases short and J 2 bases short, with 12 bases between. This CDR3 is built from 13 residues. The CDR3 DNA reads as TGCGCCAGCAAGCAGGCCCCGGCCTACGAGCAGTACTTC. Amino acids: CASKQAPAYEQYF.